Described below is a single TCR beta chain sequence and its context. The ends lost 5 bases at V and 5 bases at J; junction bases unmatched: 12. Germline V lookup: CDR1 LNHNV, CDR2 YYDKDF (reference sequence). CDR3 length: 16 residues. The repertoire was sequenced with immunoSEQ multiplex PCR; TCRdb's copy has only in-frame clones and lacks some. The sample lists about 83,000 clones, about 98% seen once, with roughly 0.59% in the top ten. These data originate in a study of Tregs in tolerant kidney transplant recipients. Study overall: Recipients received nonmyeloablative bone marrow transplants from related graft donors, with transient mixed chimerism.

The specimen was CD4+ T cells from blood, collected before the transplant. V is TRBV15 and J is TRBJ2-1, with TRBD2 matching 7 bases. The source is a human donor who received a combined kidney and bone marrow transplant. The CDR3 sequence is CATSGGLRLSHNEQFF. The DNA of the CDR3 is TGTGCCACCAGCGGGGGACTACGCCTGAGCCACAATGAGCAGTTCTTC.